This section outlines one TCR beta chain sequence together with its context. Its antigen is not known. The data were obtained in a study of brain T cells in children with intractable seizures. Only cases whose brain tissue showed the highest T cell transcript signatures were sequenced. Before surgery, patients took at least one anti-epileptic drug. Findings and limits, study-wide: Pre-surgery blood may have been undersampled, hiding some clones.

The repertoire was sequenced with immunoSEQ multiplex PCR; TCRdb's copy has only in-frame clones and lacks some. Of 55,000 to 80,000 clones listed, around 95% are singletons. The CDR3 totals 16 residues. V was cut by 3 bases and J by 0 bases, with 12 bases left in between. From germline, CDR1 is LNHDA and CDR2 SQIVND (reference sequence). The chain uses TRBV19 and TRBJ1-3; D is undetermined. The source was peripheral blood, collected at surgery. The TCR was taken from a boy under three years old with focal cortical dysplasia and intractable seizures. CDR3 protein: CASSMPSWGSGNTIYF. DNA of the CDR3: TGTGCCAGTAGTATGCCCTCCTGGGGCTCTGGAAACACCATATATTTT.